The rows below give T cell receptor beta chains drawn from one sample of a study of cytotoxic CD8 clonotypes in ibrutinib-treated CLL. The method was immunoSEQ multiplex PCR; TCRdb's version includes in-frame clones alone and lacks a portion of them. The table records roughly 300,000 clones, 76% of them present only once. This specimen was PBMCs, taken at disease progression, from a patient treated with ibrutinib. Receptors originate from a human donor with chronic lymphocytic leukemia. The CDR3 runs from the conserved cysteine through the conserved F or W. The D gene is left open where the match is weak. Clone size is not always given. Where it is, it says once, few, many or a class for expanded clones.

clone_size: few
j_call: TRBJ1-2
d_call: NA
v_call: TRBV29-1
cdr3_aa: CSVEVPGAYGYTF
cdr3_nt: TGCAGCGTTGAAGTTCCAGGAGCGTATGGCTACACCTTC

clone_size: NA
j_call: TRBJ1-5
d_call: NA
v_call: TRBV6-5
cdr3_aa: CASSYDSNQPQHF
cdr3_nt: TGTGCCAGCAGTTACGATAGCAATCAGCCCCAGCATTTT

clone_size: few
j_call: TRBJ1-1
d_call: NA
v_call: TRBV6-5
cdr3_aa: CASVWLSAEAFF
cdr3_nt: TGTGCCAGCGTCTGGCTTAGCGCTGAAGCTTTCTTT

clone_size: NA
j_call: TRBJ1-5
d_call: TRBD1
v_call: TRBV2
cdr3_aa: CASSIRTGEVQPQHF
cdr3_nt: TGTGCCAGCAGTATTCGGACAGGGGAAGTTCAGCCCCAGCATTTT

clone_size: NA
j_call: TRBJ2-1
d_call: TRBD2
v_call: TRBV28
cdr3_aa: CASSLRGLAEPYNEQFF
cdr3_nt: TGTGCCAGCAGTTTGAGAGGACTAGCGGAGCCCTACAATGAGCAGTTCTTC

clone_size: once
j_call: TRBJ2-3
d_call: TRBD1
v_call: TRBV19
cdr3_aa: CASSMGRQGMNTQYF
cdr3_nt: TGTGCCAGTAGTATGGGGAGACAGGGAATGAATACGCAGTATTTT

clone_size: NA
j_call: TRBJ2-3
d_call: NA
v_call: TRBV12-1
cdr3_aa: CASSFRLPADTQYF
cdr3_nt: TGTGCCAGCAGCTTTCGACTACCAGCTGATACGCAGTATTTT

clone_size: NA
j_call: TRBJ2-7
d_call: NA
v_call: TRBV6-1
cdr3_aa: CASSEAWGLVFEQYF
cdr3_nt: TGTGCCAGCAGTGAAGCCTGGGGTTTGGTGTTCGAGCAGTACTTC

clone_size: NA
j_call: TRBJ1-1
d_call: NA
v_call: TRBV6-4
cdr3_aa: CASSRPGHKNTEAFF
cdr3_nt: TGTGCCAGCAGTCGCCCGGGACACAAGAACACTGAAGCTTTCTTT

clone_size: once
j_call: TRBJ2-7
d_call: TRBD1
v_call: TRBV6-6
cdr3_aa: CASRPPGQDYEQYF
cdr3_nt: TGTGCCAGCAGGCCGCCGGGACAGGACTACGAGCAGTACTTC

clone_size: NA
j_call: TRBJ2-3
d_call: NA
v_call: TRBV7-3
cdr3_aa: CASSSGRGDTQYF
cdr3_nt: TGTGCCAGCAGCTCCGGCCGGGGAGATACGCAGTATTTT

clone_size: NA
j_call: TRBJ2-1
d_call: NA
v_call: TRBV6-5
cdr3_aa: CASSYIAGALYNEQFF
cdr3_nt: TGTGCCAGCAGTTATATCGCAGGGGCACTCTACAATGAGCAGTTCTTC

clone_size: NA
j_call: TRBJ2-1
d_call: NA
v_call: TRBV7-2
cdr3_aa: CASSSLPSSYNEQFF
cdr3_nt: TGTGCCAGCAGCTCATTGCCTAGCTCCTACAATGAGCAGTTCTTC

clone_size: NA
j_call: TRBJ2-7
d_call: NA
v_call: TRBV6-1
cdr3_aa: CASSALPGGAYYEQYF
cdr3_nt: TGTGCCAGCAGTGCCCTCCCAGGGGGGGCATACTACGAGCAGTACTTC

clone_size: NA
j_call: TRBJ2-4
d_call: NA
v_call: TRBV4-1
cdr3_aa: CASSQALTRDIQYF
cdr3_nt: TGCGCCAGCAGCCAAGCCCTGACTCGGGACATTCAGTACTTC

clone_size: NA
j_call: TRBJ2-7
d_call: TRBD1
v_call: TRBV6-5
cdr3_aa: CASSRTGTGSGEQYF
cdr3_nt: TGTGCCAGCAGTCGAACCGGGACAGGGAGTGGCGAGCAGTACTTC

clone_size: few
j_call: TRBJ2-5
d_call: NA
v_call: TRBV2
cdr3_aa: CASTERQGPETQYF
cdr3_nt: TGTGCCAGCACCGAACGTCAGGGTCCGGAGACCCAGTACTTC

clone_size: NA
j_call: TRBJ2-7
d_call: NA
v_call: TRBV5-1
cdr3_aa: CASSLVPGSYEQYF
cdr3_nt: TGCGCCAGCAGCTTGGTCCCGGGATCCTACGAGCAGTACTTC

clone_size: NA
j_call: TRBJ1-3
d_call: NA
v_call: TRBV19
cdr3_aa: CASTQTLGNTIYF
cdr3_nt: TGTGCCAGTACCCAGACTCTTGGAAACACCATATATTTT

clone_size: NA
j_call: TRBJ1-5
d_call: NA
v_call: TRBV4-1
cdr3_aa: CASSRSLIGNQPQHF
cdr3_nt: TGCGCCAGCAGCCGTTCCCTTATTGGGAATCAGCCCCAGCATTTT

clone_size: NA
j_call: TRBJ2-7
d_call: NA
v_call: TRBV15
cdr3_aa: CATSRTTREAEQYF
cdr3_nt: TGTGCCACCAGCAGAACAACCAGGGAGGCCGAGCAGTACTTC

clone_size: NA
j_call: TRBJ2-1
d_call: NA
v_call: TRBV19
cdr3_aa: CASRGQTLGLYNEQFF
cdr3_nt: TGTGCCAGTAGGGGGCAAACCCTGGGCCTATACAATGAGCAGTTCTTC

clone_size: NA
j_call: TRBJ2-5
d_call: NA
v_call: TRBV20-1
cdr3_aa: CSAAQAETQYF
cdr3_nt: TGCAGTGCAGCACAGGCGGAGACCCAGTACTTC

clone_size: NA
j_call: TRBJ2-1
d_call: TRBD1
v_call: TRBV2
cdr3_aa: CASSETRGNNEQFF
cdr3_nt: TGTGCCAGCAGTGAAACCAGGGGGAACAATGAGCAGTTCTTC

clone_size: NA
j_call: TRBJ1-1
d_call: NA
v_call: TRBV4-1
cdr3_aa: CASSQQGPGGTFF
cdr3_nt: TGCGCCAGCAGCCAACAAGGACCGGGGGGGACTTTCTTT

clone_size: NA
j_call: TRBJ2-1
d_call: TRBD2
v_call: TRBV7-9
cdr3_aa: CASSSTSGADYNEQFF
cdr3_nt: TGTGCCAGCAGCTCTACTAGCGGGGCAGATTACAATGAGCAGTTCTTC